The present T cell receptor (beta chain) was sequenced within a study of human T cells and chemical hapten exposure. Study context: Investigators sensitized roughly 2 cm by roughly 2 cm of upper inner arm skin with 2% DPC. The study, taken as a whole, reports: Expanded TCRs made up significantly more big CDR3 similarity clusters than controls did.

This CDR3 has 15 residues. The germline CDR1 and CDR2 sequences are KGHSH and LQKENI. After removal of 5 bases from V and 0 bases from J, the junction contained 7 bases not matched to a gene. For this clonotype: The target antigen is unknown.

Time point denoted: pre-sensitization, week 0. Specified treatment: therapeutic diphenylcyclopropenone sensitization with weekly scalp DPC. The template was total RNA from unfractionated whole blood. The library put unique molecular identifiers onto individual cDNA molecules. TCRdb re-called the RACE reads through MiXCR, storing one row per CDR3 protein. The sample yields 200,000 to 300,000 distinct CDR3 sequences, about 9% seen once. This receptor was identified in a woman between 40 and 55 years old with alopecia areata. Some clones in this sample may be carry-over from other donors' samples. Sequencing was performed on whole blood, taken in connection with sensitization to the hapten diphenylcyclopropenone (DPC). The V gene is TRBV18, the J gene TRBJ2-7; 7 bases fit TRBD1. The CDR3 DNA sequence: TGTGCCAGCTCAATTAGGGGGCTTAGCTCCTACGAGCAGTACTTC. Its translation: CASSIRGLSSYEQYF.